This T cell receptor beta chain was sequenced in a study of T cell responses to AZD1222 COVID-19 vaccine. Germline V CDR1 and CDR2: SEHNR, FQNEAQ (reference sequence). This CDR3 has 15 amino acids. The V end lost 3 bases, the J end lost 1 base, and 12 bases lay between the germline ends. Study-wide results and limits: Targeting of unmutated variant regions was reportedly seen in nearly half of spike-specific TCRs.

There are a few counts of this clone. Its antigen remains unknown. Some clones are missing from TCRdb's copy, which holds only in-frame ones; the method was immunoSEQ multiplex PCR. The sample includes 100,000 to 150,000 clones, around 85% of them seen just once. The sequenced sample was peripheral blood, obtained 28 days after the second AZD1222 dose. The clonotype was recovered from an adult who received the AZD1222 COVID-19 vaccine. V usage is TRBV7-9 and J usage is TRBJ1-1; D remains ambiguous. CDR3 sequence reads: CASSFRSTGNTEAFF. CDR3 nucleotides: TGTGCCAGCAGCTTTAGGTCGACGGGGAACACTGAAGCTTTCTTT.